The clone carrying this TCR beta chain has ten or more counts. The antigen is undetermined. CDR1 and CDR2 from the germline V gene are LGHDT and YNNKEL (reference sequence). The CDR3 runs to 14 residues. V was trimmed by 6 bases and J by 2 bases, leaving 13 bases between them. This specimen belongs to a study of early T cells in non-severe SARS-CoV-2 infection. Study details: With bulk RNA from unsorted whole blood as input, sequencing yielded unpaired chains.

Study results and caveats: Sequences matched to VDJdb favored anti-spike CD8 responses, while private and CD4 specificities were missed.

Each single cDNA molecule received a unique molecular identifier. One entry per CDR3 protein results from TCRdb running MiXCR on the 5' RACE reads. This sample has 25,000 to 35,000 distinct CDR3 sequences; 2.5% to 3.5% occur once, and the top ten carry roughly 0.7%. The sample was whole blood. The receptor was derived from an adult who was a healthcare worker with PCR-confirmed SARS-CoV-2 infection or an uninfected control (not recorded which). The rearrangement links TRBV3-1 to TRBJ2-5; the D gene is possibly TRBD1 (5 bases). In DNA form, the CDR3 reads TGTGCCAGCAGTCTGCCAGGGAAACAAGAGACCCAGTACTTC. Protein product: CASSLPGKQETQYF.